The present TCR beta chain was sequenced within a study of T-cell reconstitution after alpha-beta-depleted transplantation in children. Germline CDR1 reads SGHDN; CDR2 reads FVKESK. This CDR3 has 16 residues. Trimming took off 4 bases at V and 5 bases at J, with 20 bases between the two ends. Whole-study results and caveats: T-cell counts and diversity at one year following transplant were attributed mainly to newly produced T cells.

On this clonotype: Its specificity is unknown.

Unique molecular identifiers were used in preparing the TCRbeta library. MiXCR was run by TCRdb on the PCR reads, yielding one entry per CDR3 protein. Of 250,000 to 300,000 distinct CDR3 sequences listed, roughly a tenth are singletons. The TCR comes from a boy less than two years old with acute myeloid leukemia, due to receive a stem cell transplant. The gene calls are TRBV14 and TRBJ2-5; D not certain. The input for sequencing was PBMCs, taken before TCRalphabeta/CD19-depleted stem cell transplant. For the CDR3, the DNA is TGTGCCAGCAGCCCGGCAGGCCTATTCCTGGGGGAGACCCAGTACTTC. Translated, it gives CASSPAGLFLGETQYF.